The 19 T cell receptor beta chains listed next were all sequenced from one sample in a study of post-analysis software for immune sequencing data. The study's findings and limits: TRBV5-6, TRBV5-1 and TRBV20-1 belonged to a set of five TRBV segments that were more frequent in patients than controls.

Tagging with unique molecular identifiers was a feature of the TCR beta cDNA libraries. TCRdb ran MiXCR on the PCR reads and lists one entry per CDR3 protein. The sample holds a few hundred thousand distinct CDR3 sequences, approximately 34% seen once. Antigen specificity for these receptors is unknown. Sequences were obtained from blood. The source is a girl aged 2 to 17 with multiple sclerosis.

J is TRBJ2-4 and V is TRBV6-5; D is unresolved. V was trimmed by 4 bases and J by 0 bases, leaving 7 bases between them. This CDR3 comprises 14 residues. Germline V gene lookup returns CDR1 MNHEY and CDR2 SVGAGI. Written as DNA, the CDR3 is TGTGCCAGCAGTTCCGGAGTAGCCAAAAACATTCAGTACTTC. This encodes CASSSGVAKNIQYF.

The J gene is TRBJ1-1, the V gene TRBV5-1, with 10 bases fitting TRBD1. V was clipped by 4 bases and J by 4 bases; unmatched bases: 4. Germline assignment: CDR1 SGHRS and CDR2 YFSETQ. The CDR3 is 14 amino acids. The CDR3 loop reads CASSIGTGVTEAFF. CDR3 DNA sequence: TGCGCCAGCAGCATCGGGACAGGGGTCACTGAAGCTTTCTTT.

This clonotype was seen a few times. In DNA, the CDR3 is TGTGCCAGCAGTTTAGCGCATCTAGCGGGGGGCTACAATGAGCAGTTCTTC. Its protein product is CASSLAHLAGGYNEQFF. The chain combines TRBV12-3 or TRBV12-4 with TRBJ2-1; 11 nucleotides agree with TRBD2. After removal of 0 bases from V and 3 bases from J, the junction contained 4 bases not matched to a gene. The CDR3 contains 17 residues.

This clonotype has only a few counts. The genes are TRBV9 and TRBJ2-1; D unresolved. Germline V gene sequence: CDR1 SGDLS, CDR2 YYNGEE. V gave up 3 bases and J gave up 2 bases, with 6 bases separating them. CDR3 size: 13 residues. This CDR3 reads CASSGDAYNEQFF. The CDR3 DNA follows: TGTGCCAGCAGCGGCGACGCCTACAATGAGCAGTTCTTC.

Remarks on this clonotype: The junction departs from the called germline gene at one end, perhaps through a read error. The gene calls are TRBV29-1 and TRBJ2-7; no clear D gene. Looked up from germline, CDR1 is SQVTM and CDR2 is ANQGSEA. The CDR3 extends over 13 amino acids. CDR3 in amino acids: CNVVSENSYEQYF. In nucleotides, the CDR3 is TGCAACGTTGTTTCGGAGAACTCCTACGAGCAGTACTTC.

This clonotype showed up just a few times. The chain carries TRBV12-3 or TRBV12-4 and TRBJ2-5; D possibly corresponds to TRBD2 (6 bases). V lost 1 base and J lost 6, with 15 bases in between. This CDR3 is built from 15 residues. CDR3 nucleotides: TGTGCCAGCAGTTTAGTGTCTGGGGGGTTAAAGACCCAGTACTTC. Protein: CASSLVSGGLKTQYF.

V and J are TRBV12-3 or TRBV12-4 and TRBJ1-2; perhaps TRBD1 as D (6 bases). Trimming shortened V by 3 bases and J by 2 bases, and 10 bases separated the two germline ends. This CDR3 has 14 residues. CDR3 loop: CASSFSGGNYGYTF. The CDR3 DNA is TGTGCCAGCAGTTTTTCGGGGGGCAACTATGGCTACACCTTC.

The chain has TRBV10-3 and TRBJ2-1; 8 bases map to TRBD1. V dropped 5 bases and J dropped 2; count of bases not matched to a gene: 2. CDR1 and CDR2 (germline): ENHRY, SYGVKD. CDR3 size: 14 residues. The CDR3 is CAISSGGAYNEQFF. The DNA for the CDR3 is TGTGCCATCAGTTCAGGGGGCGCCTACAATGAGCAGTTCTTC.

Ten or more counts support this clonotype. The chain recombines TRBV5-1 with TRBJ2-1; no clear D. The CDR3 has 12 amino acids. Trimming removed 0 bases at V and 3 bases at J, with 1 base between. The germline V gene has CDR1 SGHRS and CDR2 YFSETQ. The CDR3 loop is CASSLDYNEQFF. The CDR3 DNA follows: TGCGCCAGCAGCTTGGACTACAATGAGCAGTTCTTC.

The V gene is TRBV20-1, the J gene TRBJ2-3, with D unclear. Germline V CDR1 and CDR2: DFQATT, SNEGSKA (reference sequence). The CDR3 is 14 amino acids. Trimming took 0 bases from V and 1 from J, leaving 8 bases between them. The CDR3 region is CSARDSWGTDTQYF. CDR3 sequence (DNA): TGCAGTGCTAGAGATTCGTGGGGCACAGATACGCAGTATTTT.

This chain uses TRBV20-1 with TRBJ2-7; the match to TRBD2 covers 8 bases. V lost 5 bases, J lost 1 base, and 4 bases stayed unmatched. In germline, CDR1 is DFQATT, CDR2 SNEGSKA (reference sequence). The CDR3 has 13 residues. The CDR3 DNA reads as TGCAGTGCTGTAGCGGGGTTGTCCTACGAGCAGTACTTC. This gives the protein CSAVAGLSYEQYF.

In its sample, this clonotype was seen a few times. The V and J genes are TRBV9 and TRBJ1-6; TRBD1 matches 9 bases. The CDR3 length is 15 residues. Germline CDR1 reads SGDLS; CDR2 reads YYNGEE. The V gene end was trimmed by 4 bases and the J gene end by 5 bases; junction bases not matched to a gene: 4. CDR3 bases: TGTGCCAGCAGCCGATGGACAGGGGATAATTCACCCCTCCACTTT. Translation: CASSRWTGDNSPLHF.

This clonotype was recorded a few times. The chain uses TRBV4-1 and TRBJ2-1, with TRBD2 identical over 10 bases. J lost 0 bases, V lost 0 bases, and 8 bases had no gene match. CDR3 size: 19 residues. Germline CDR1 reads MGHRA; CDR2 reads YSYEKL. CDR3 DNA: TGCGCCAGCAGCCAAGATCCCAGCGGGGGGGCGCCCTCCTACAATGAGCAGTTCTTC. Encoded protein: CASSQDPSGGAPSYNEQFF.

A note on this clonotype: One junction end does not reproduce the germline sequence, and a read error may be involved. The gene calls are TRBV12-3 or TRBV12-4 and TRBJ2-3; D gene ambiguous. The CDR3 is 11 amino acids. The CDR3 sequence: CASRNADTQYF. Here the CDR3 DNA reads TGTGCCAGCAGGAACGCAGATACGCAATATTTT.

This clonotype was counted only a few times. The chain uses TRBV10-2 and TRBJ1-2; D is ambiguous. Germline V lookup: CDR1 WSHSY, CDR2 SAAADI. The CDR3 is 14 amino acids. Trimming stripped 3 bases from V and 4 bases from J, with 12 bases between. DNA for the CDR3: TGCGCCAGCAGTGATGCGGCCCCGAGCTATGGCTACACCTTC. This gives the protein CASSDAAPSYGYTF.

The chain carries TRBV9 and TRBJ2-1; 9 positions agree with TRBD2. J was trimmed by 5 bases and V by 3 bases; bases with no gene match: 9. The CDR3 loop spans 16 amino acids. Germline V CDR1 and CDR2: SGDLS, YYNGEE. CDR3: CASSAPGTSGHNEQFF. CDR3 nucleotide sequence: TGTGCCAGCAGCGCGCCCGGAACTAGCGGGCACAATGAGCAGTTCTTC. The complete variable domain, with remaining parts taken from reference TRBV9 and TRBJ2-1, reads DSGVTQTPKHLITATGQRVTLRCSPRSGDLSVYWYQQSLDQGLQFLIQYYNGEERAKGNILERFSAQQFPDLHSELNLSSLELGDSALYFCASSAPGTSGHNEQFFGPGTRLTVL.

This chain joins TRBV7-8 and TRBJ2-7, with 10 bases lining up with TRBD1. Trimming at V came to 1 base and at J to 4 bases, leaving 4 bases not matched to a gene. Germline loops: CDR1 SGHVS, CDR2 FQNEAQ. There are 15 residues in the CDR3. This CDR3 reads CASSLGDRGTYEQYF. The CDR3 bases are TGTGCCAGCAGCTTAGGGGACAGGGGAACGTACGAGCAGTACTTC.

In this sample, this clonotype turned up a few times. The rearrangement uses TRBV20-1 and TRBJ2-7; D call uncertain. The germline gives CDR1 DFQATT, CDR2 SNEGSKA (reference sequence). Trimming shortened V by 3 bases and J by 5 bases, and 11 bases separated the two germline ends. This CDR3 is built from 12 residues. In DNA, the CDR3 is TGCAGTGCTAGTATGAGAAGGGACGAGCAGTACTTC. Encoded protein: CSASMRRDEQYF.

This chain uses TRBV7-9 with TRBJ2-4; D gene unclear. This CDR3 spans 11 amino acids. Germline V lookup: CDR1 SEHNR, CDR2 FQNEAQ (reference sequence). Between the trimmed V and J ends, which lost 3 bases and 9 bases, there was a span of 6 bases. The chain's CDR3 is CASSFGGIQYF. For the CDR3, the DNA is TGTGCCAGCAGCTTTGGCGGCATTCAGTACTTC.